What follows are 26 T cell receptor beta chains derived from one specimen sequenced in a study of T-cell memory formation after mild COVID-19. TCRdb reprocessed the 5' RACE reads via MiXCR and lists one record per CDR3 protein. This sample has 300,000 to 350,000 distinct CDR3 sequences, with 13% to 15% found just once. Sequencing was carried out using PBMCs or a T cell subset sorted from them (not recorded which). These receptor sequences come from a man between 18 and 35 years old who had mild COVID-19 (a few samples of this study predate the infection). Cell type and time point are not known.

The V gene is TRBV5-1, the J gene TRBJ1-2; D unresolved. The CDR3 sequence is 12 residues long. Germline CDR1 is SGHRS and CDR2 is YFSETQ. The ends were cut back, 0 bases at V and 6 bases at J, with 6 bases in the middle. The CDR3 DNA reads TGCGCCAGCAGCTTGGAGCTGAATGGCTACACCTTC. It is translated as CASSLELNGYTF.

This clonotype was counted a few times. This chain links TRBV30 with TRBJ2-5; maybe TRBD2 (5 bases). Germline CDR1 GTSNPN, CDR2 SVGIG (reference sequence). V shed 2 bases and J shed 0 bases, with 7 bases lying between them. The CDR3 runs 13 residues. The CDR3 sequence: CAWSRGNQETQYF. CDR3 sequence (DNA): TGTGCCTGGAGTCGAGGGAACCAAGAGACCCAGTACTTC.

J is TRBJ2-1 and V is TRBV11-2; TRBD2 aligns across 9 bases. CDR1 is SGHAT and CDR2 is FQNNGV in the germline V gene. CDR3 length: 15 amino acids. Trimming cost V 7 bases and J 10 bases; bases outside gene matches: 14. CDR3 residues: CASTPGQSGGSEQFF. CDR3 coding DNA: TGTGCCAGCACGCCCGGGCAAAGCGGGGGGAGCGAGCAGTTCTTC.

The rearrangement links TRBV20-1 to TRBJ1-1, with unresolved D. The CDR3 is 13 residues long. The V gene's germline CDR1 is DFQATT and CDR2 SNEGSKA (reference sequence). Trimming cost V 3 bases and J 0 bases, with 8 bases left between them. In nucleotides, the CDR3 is TGCAGTGCTAGTATCGGCTTGAACACTGAAGCTTTCTTT. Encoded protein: CSASIGLNTEAFF.

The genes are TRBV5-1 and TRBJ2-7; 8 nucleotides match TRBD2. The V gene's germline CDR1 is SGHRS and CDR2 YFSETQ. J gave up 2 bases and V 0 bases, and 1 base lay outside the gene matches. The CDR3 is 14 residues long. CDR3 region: CASSLAAGAYEQYF. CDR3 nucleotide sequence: TGCGCCAGCAGCTTGGCAGCGGGGGCCTACGAGCAGTACTTC. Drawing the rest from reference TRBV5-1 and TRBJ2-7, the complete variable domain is KAGVTQTPRYLIKTRGQQVTLSCSPISGHRSVSWYQQTPGQGLQFLFEYFSETQRNKGNFPGRFSGRQFSNSRSEMNVSTLELGDSALYLCASSLAAGAYEQYFGPGTRLTVT.

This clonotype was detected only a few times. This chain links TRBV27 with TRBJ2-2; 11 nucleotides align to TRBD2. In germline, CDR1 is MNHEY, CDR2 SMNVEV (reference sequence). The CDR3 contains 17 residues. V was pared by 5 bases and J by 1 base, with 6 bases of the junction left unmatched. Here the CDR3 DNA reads TGTGCCAGCAGTCCCTGGGGACTAGCGGAGAACACCGGGGAGCTGTTTTTT. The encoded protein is CASSPWGLAENTGELFF.

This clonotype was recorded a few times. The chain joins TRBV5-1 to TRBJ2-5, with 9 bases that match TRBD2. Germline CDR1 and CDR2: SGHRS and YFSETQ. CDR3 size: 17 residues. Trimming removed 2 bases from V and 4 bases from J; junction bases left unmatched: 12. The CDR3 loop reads CASSLVSAGGPGETQYF. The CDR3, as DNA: TGCGCCAGCAGCTTAGTATCTGCGGGGGGGCCGGGAGAGACCCAGTACTTC.

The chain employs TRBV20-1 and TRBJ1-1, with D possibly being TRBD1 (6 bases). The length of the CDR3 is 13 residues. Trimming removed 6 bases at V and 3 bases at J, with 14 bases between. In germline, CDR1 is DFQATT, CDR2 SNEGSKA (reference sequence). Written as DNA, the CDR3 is TGCAGTGCCGCCCTTAACAGGGACACTGAAGCTTTCTTT. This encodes CSAALNRDTEAFF.

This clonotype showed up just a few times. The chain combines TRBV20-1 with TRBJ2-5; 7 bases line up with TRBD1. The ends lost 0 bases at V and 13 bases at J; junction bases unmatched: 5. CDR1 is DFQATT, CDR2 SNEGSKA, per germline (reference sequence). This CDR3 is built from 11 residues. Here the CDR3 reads CSARDGRTGYF. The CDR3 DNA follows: TGCAGTGCTAGAGATGGAAGGACAGGGTACTTC.

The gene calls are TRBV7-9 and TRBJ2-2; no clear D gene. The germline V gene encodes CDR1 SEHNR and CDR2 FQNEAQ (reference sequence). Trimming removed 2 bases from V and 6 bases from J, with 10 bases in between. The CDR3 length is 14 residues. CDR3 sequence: CASSLSLGPGELFF. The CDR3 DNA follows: TGTGCCAGCAGCTTATCACTCGGACCCGGGGAGCTGTTTTTT.

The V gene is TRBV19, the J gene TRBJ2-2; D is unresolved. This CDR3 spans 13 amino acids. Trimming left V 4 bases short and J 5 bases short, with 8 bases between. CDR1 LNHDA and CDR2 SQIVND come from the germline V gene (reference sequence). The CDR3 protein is CASSRVMTGELFF. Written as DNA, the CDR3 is TGTGCCAGTAGTAGAGTAATGACCGGGGAGCTGTTTTTT. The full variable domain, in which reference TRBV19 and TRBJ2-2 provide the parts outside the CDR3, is DGGITQSPKYLFRKEGQNVTLSCEQNLNHDAMYWYRQDPGQGLRLIYYSQIVNDFQKGDIAEGYSVSREKKESFPLTVTSAQKNPTAFYLCASSRVMTGELFFGEGSRLTVL.

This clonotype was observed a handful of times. Here the CDR3 reads CSAVTQGGYNEQFF. CDR3 DNA: TGCAGCGCAGTTACCCAGGGCGGGTACAATGAGCAGTTCTTC. The chain joins TRBV29-1 to TRBJ2-1; D is tentatively TRBD1 or TRBD2 (5 bases each). V lost 7 bases to trimming and J lost 4 bases, with 17 bases between them. The V gene's germline CDR1 is SQVTM and CDR2 ANQGSEA. This CDR3 comprises 14 residues.

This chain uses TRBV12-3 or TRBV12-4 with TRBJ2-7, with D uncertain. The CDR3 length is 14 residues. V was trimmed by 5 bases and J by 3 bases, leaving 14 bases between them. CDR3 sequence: CASSKGILDYEQYF. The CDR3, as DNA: TGTGCCAGCAGTAAGGGAATCCTAGACTACGAGCAGTACTTC.

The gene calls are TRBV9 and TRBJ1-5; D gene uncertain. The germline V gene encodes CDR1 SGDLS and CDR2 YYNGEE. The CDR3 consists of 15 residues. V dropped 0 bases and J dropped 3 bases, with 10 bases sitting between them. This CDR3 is CASSVGDTYNQPQHF. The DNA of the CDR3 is TGTGCCAGCAGCGTAGGCGACACGTACAATCAGCCCCAGCATTTT.

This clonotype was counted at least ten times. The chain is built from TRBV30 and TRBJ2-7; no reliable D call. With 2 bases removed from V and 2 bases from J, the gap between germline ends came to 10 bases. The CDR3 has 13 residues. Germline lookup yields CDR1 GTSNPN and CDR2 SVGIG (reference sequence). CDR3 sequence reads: CAWSSQAAYEQYF. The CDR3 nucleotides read TGTGCCTGGAGTTCCCAGGCTGCCTACGAGCAGTACTTC. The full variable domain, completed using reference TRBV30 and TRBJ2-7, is SQTIHQWPATLVQPVGSPLSLECTVEGTSNPNLYWYRQAAGRGLQLLFYSVGIGQISSEVPQNLSASRPQDRQFILSSKKLLLSDSGFYLCAWSSQAAYEQYFGPGTRLTVT.

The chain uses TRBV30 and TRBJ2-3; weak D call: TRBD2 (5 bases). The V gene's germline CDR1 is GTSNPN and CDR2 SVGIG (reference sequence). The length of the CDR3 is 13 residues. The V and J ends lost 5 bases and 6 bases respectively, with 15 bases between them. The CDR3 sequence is CAWSEAASDTQYF. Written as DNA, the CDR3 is TGTGCCTGGTCGGAGGCCGCGTCTGATACGCAGTATTTT.

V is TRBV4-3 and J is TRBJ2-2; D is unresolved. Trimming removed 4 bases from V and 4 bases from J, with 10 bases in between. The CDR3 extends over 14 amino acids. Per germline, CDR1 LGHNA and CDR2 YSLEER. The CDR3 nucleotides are TGCGCCAGCAGCCTCAGACATTTCACCGGGGAGCTGTTTTTT. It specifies CASSLRHFTGELFF.

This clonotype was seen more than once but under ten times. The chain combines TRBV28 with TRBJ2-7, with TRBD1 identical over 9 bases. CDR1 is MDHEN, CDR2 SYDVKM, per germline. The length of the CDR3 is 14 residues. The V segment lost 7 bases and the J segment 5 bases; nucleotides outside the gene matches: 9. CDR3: CASKAGTGFNEQYV. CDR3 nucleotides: TGTGCCAGCAAGGCCGGGACAGGGTTTAACGAGCAGTACGTC.

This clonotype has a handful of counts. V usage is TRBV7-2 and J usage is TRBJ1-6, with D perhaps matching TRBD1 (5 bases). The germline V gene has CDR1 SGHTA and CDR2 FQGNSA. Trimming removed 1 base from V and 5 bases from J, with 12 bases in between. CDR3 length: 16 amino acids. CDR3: CASSLVAGGHNSPLHF. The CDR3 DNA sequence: TGTGCCAGCAGCTTAGTAGCGGGGGGTCATAATTCACCCCTCCACTTT.

CDR3 amino acids: CASSEGAGSGGYTF. CDR3 coding DNA: TGTGCCAGCAGTGAAGGCGCGGGGAGCGGCGGCTACACCTTC. This chain links TRBV6-1 with TRBJ1-2; unclear D gene. The CDR3 is 14 amino acids. V was trimmed by 1 base and J by 8 bases, leaving 14 bases between them. Per the germline V gene, CDR1 is MNHNS and CDR2 is SASEGT.

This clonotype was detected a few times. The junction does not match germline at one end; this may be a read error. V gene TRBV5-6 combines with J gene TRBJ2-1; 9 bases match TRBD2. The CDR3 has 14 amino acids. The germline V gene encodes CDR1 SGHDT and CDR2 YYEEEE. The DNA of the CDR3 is TGTGCCAGCAGACCTGACTCCCGGGTAGCGGGGGATCTCTTC. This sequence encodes CASRPDSRVAGDLF. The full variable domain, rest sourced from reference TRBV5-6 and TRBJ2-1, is DAGVTQSPTHLIKTRGQQVTLRCSPKSGHDTVSWYQQALGQGPQFIFQYYEEEERQRGNFPDRFSGHQFPNYSSELNVNALLLGDSALYLCASRPDSRVAGDLFGPGTRLTVL.

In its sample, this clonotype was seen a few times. This chain's CDR3 is CASSGTGANYGYTF. The CDR3 nucleotides are TGTGCCAGCAGCGGGACGGGAGCTAACTATGGCTACACCTTC. V usage is TRBV9 and J usage is TRBJ1-2; unclear D gene. V shed 3 bases and J shed 0 bases, with 9 bases lying between them. The CDR3 totals 14 residues. Germline loops: CDR1 SGDLS, CDR2 YYNGEE.

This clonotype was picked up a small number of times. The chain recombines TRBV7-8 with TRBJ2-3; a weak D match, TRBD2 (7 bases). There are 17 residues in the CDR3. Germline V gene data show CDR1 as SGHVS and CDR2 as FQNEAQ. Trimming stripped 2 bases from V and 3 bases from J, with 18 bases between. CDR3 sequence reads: CASSLTARGPLTDTQYF. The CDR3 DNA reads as TGTGCCAGCAGCTTAACCGCGCGGGGGCCGTTAACAGATACGCAGTATTTT.

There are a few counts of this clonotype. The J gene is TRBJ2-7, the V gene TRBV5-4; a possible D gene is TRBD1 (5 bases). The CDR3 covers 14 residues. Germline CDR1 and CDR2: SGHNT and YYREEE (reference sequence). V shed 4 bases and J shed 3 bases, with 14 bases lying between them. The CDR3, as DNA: TGTGCCAGCAGCCCTAGGGGCGGATACTACGAGCAGTACTTC. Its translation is CASSPRGGYYEQYF.

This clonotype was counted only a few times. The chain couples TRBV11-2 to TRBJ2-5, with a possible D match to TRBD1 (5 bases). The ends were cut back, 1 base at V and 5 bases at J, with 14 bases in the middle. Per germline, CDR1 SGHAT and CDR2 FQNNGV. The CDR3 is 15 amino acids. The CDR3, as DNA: TGTGCCAGCAGCTTAGGGGGCGTCAAGGGGGAGACCCAGTACTTC. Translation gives CASSLGGVKGETQYF.

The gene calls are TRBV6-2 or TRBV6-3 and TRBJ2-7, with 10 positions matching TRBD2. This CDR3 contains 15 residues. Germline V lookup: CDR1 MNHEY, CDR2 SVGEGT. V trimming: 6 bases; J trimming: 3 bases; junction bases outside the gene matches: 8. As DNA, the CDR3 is TGTGCCAGCAGACCTCCTAGCGGGGGTTACTACGAGCAGTACTTC. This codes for CASRPPSGGYYEQYF.